This T cell receptor (beta chain) comes out of a study of early T cells in non-severe SARS-CoV-2 infection. Findings and limits, study-wide: Sequences matched to VDJdb favored anti-spike CD8 responses, while private and CD4 specificities were missed.

Unique molecular identifiers were attached to individual cDNA molecules. TCRdb re-analysed the 5' RACE reads in MiXCR, keeping a single row per CDR3 protein. Of 75,000 or so distinct CDR3 sequences in the sample, 14% to 15% were seen once. For this clonotype: Its antigen is unknown.

Trimming shortened V by 4 bases and J by 12 bases, and 13 bases separated the two germline ends. From germline, CDR1 is MNHEY and CDR2 SVGAGI. This CDR3 has 12 residues. This receptor was obtained from an adult who was a healthcare worker with PCR-confirmed SARS-CoV-2 infection or an uninfected control (not recorded which). Sequenced sample: whole blood. V is TRBV6-5 and J is TRBJ2-1, with D unclear. Here the CDR3 reads CASSSTAEGQFF. In DNA form, the CDR3 reads TGTGCCAGCAGTTCGACCGCTGAAGGGCAGTTCTTC.